By its share, the clone carrying this TCR beta chain is medium-sized. The data belong to a study of immune reconstitution after stem cell transplant in scleroderma. V gave up 4 bases and J gave up 2 bases; unmatched junction bases: 1. The CDR3 consists of 12 residues. The germline V gene encodes CDR1 DFQATT and CDR2 SNEGSKA (reference sequence). MiXCR was run by TCRdb on the RT-PCR reads, yielding one entry per CDR3 protein. Of about 1,900 distinct CDR3 sequences in the sample, approximately 3.7% were seen once. The source of this sequence is a male donor with systemic sclerosis. This specimen was taken before or after autologous hematopoietic stem cell transplantation (not recorded which). The rearrangement links TRBV20-1 to TRBJ2-7; 8 nucleotides agree with TRBD2. CDR3 loop: CSANSGTYEQYF. The CDR3 coding sequence is TGCAGTGCTAATAGCGGGACCTACGAGCAGTACTTC.